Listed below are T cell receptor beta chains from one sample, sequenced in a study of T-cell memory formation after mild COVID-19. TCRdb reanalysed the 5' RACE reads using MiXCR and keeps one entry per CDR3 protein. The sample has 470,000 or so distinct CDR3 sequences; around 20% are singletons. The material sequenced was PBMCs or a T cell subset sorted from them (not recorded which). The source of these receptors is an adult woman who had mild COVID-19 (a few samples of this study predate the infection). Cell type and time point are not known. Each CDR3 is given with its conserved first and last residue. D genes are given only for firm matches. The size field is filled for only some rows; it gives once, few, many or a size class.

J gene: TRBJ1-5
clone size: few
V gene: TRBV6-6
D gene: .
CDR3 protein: CASSYFGTGEPQHF
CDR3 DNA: TGTGCCAGCAGTTACTTCGGGACCGGGGAGCCCCAGCATTTT

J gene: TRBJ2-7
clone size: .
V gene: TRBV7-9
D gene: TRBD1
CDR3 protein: CASSLMGQTYEQYF
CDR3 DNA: TGTGCCAGCAGCTTAATGGGACAGACCTACGAGCAGTACTTC

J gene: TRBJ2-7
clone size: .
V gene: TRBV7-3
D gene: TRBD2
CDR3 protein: CASSLTSGSSNEQYF
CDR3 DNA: TGTGCCAGCAGCCTTACTAGCGGGAGTTCCAACGAGCAGTACTTC

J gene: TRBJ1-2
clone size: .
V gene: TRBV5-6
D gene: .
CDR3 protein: CASSGTPTDYGYTF
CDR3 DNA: TGTGCCAGCAGTGGGACTCCCACTGACTATGGCTACACCTTC

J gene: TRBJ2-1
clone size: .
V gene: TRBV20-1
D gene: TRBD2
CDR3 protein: CSAPGLAGDGYNEQFF
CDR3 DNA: TGCAGTGCCCCGGGACTAGCGGGAGATGGGTACAATGAGCAGTTCTTC

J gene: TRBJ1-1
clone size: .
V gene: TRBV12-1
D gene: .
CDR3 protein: CASSFDTPEAFF
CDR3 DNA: TGTGCCAGCAGCTTTGACACTCCTGAAGCTTTCTTT

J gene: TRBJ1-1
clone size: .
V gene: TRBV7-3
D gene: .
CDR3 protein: CASRYGTGNTEAFF
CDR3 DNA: TGTGCCAGCAGATACGGGACGGGGAACACTGAAGCTTTCTTT

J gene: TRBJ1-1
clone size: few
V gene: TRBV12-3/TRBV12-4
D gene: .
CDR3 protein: CASTLLENTEAFF
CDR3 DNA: TGTGCCAGCACCCTGCTCGAGAACACTGAAGCTTTCTTT

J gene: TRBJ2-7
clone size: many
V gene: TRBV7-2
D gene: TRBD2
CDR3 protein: CASSLAASGRGEQYF
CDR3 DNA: TGTGCCAGCAGCTTAGCCGCTAGCGGGAGGGGCGAGCAGTACTTC

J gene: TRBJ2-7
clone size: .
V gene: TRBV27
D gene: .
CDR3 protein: CASSLPYPTDPWEQYF
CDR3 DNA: TGTGCCAGCAGTTTACCCTACCCGACCGACCCCTGGGAGCAGTACTTC

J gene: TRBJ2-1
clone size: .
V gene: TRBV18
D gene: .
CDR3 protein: CASSPASVREQFF
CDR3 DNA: TGTGCCAGCTCACCGGCTAGCGTGCGTGAGCAGTTCTTC

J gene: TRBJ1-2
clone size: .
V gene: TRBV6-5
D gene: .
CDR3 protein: CASRRGVIGGYGYTF
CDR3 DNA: TGTGCCAGCCGACGGGGGGTTATAGGGGGGTATGGCTACACCTTC

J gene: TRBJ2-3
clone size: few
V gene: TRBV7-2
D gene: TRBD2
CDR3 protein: CASSLEVTAGGITDTQYF
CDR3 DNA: TGTGCCAGCAGCTTAGAGGTCACAGCGGGAGGGATCACAGATACGCAGTATTTT

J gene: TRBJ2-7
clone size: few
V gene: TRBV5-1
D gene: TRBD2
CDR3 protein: CASSPLTSGRTYEQYF
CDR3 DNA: TGCGCCAGCAGCCCCTTAACTAGCGGGCGGACCTACGAGCAGTACTTC

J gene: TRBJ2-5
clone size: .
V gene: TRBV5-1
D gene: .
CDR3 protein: CASSFSGAREETQYF
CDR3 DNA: TGCGCCAGCAGCTTTTCAGGGGCGCGAGAAGAGACCCAGTACTTC

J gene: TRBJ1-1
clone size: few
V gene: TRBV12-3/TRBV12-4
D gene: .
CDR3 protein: CASVGQVNTEAFF
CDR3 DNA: TGTGCCAGCGTGGGACAAGTCAACACTGAAGCTTTCTTT

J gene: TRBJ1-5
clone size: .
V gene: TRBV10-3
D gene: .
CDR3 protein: CAISEGGLGNQPQHF
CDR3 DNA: TGTGCCATCAGTGAGGGGGGGTTAGGCAATCAGCCCCAGCATTTT